These 30 T cell receptor beta chains originate from one sample sequenced in a study of T-cell reconstitution after alpha-beta-depleted transplantation in children. Preparation of the TCRbeta library involved a method that used unique molecular identifiers. TCRdb itself ran the PCR reads through MiXCR, one entry per CDR3 protein. This sample yields about 98,000 distinct CDR3 sequences, of which more than 20% are seen a single time; 20% to 25% belongs to the top ten. This sample comprised PBMCs, obtained before TCRalphabeta/CD19-depleted stem cell transplant. The receptors come from a boy aged 2 to 10 with acute lymphoblastic leukemia, due to receive a stem cell transplant.

This clonotype was observed a handful of times. The chain carries TRBV12-3 or TRBV12-4 and TRBJ2-1; D may be TRBD2 (6 bases). CDR3 length: 15 residues. The V gene lost 0 bases and the J gene lost 2 bases, with 8 bases spanning the gap. The CDR3 sequence: CASSLAAGTYNEQFF. The DNA of the CDR3 is TGTGCCAGCAGTTTAGCGGCGGGGACCTACAATGAGCAGTTCTTC.

This clonotype was observed a handful of times. The chain recombines TRBV28 with TRBJ2-1, with 7 bases fitting TRBD1. Trimming cost V 8 bases and J 6 bases; bases outside gene matches: 10. This CDR3 spans 14 amino acids. Per germline, CDR1 MDHEN and CDR2 SYDVKM. The CDR3 protein is CASEYNRGSNEQFF. The DNA for the CDR3 is TGTGCCAGCGAATATAACAGGGGATCCAATGAGCAGTTCTTC.

This clonotype appeared a few times. The gene calls are TRBV7-9 and TRBJ1-2; 7 nucleotides line up with TRBD1. Trimming cost V 1 base and J 3 bases; bases outside gene matches: 2. The CDR3 totals 14 residues. CDR1 and CDR2 from the germline V gene are SEHNR and FQNEAQ (reference sequence). CDR3 region: CASSLVGQDYGYTF. CDR3 nucleotides: TGTGCCAGCAGCTTAGTAGGACAGGACTATGGCTACACCTTC.

This clonotype was seen only a few times. The chain has TRBV19 and TRBJ2-7; possible D gene TRBD1, 5 bases. The CDR3 loop spans 13 amino acids. From germline, CDR1 is LNHDA and CDR2 SQIVND (reference sequence). The ends were cut back, 4 bases at V and 4 bases at J, with 11 bases in the middle. CDR3 protein: CASSTSPGYEQYF. CDR3 sequence (DNA): TGTGCCAGTAGTACCTCTCCAGGGTACGAGCAGTACTTC.

This clonotype has more than one count but fewer than ten. This sequence joins TRBV5-6 and TRBJ2-7; D ambiguous. V lost 4 bases to trimming and J lost 8 bases, with 22 bases between them. CDR1 is SGHDT and CDR2 is YYEEEE in the germline V gene. This CDR3 spans 15 amino acids. In DNA form, the CDR3 reads TGTGCCAGCAGCCCCAACCCGACGCGGCCCCGGAAGCAGTACTTC. Protein: CASSPNPTRPRKQYF.

This clonotype was recorded many times. Here the CDR3 reads CAISVGQGDPEAFF. In DNA, the CDR3 is TGTGCCATCAGTGTGGGACAGGGGGACCCCGAAGCTTTCTTT. The chain joins TRBV10-3 to TRBJ1-1; 11 bases map to TRBD1. V lost 4 bases, J lost 8 bases, and 6 bases stayed unmatched. This CDR3 has 14 amino acids. Germline CDR1 is ENHRY and CDR2 is SYGVKD.

This clonotype has only a few counts. At one end, the junction sequence differs from germline, possibly due to a read error. The chain couples TRBV29-1 to TRBJ1-1; 7 positions agree with TRBD1. The germline V gene has CDR1 SQVTM and CDR2 ANQGSEA. The CDR3 totals 15 residues. CDR3 in DNA: TGCAGCGTACTGTTGAATTGGGGACAGAGCGCTGAAGCCTTCTTT. Translating it yields CSVLLNWGQSAEAFF.

This clonotype turned up a few times. V gene TRBV11-2 combines with J gene TRBJ1-1, with D possibly TRBD1 on 5 matching bases. V was trimmed by 7 bases and J by 4 bases, leaving 10 bases between them. Germline V gene data show CDR1 as SGHAT and CDR2 as FQNNGV. This CDR3 is 12 amino acids long. The CDR3 DNA is TGTGCCAGCACTAGAGGGGTCACTGAAGCTTTCTTT. Translating gives CASTRGVTEAFF.

CDR3 sequence: CASSPEGASTDTQYF. In DNA form, the CDR3 reads TGTGCCAGCAGTCCGGAGGGTGCTAGCACAGATACGCAGTATTTT. V is TRBV6-1 and J is TRBJ2-3, with D perhaps TRBD2 (6 bases). The CDR3 extends over 15 amino acids. Germline V gene lookup returns CDR1 MNHNS and CDR2 SASEGT. V gave up 5 bases and J gave up 0 bases, with 12 bases separating them.

This clonotype was seen repeatedly, ten times or more. The chain couples TRBV28 to TRBJ2-7; TRBD2 agrees at 9 bases. This CDR3 region has 17 residues. Germline V gives CDR1 MDHEN, CDR2 SYDVKM. With 7 bases clipped from V and 2 bases from J, the junction kept 15 bases outside the gene matches. The CDR3 is CASTPTRTASGAYEQYF. The CDR3 bases are TGTGCCAGCACCCCAACCCGCACGGCTAGCGGGGCCTACGAGCAGTACTTC.

This chain joins TRBV7-2 and TRBJ2-7; TRBD2 might be the D (6 bases). CDR1 is SGHTA and CDR2 is FQGNSA in the germline V gene. The CDR3 totals 16 residues. Trimming pared 0 bases from V and 3 bases from J, leaving 15 bases between. As DNA, the CDR3 is TGTGCCAGCAGCTTAGCGCAGGGAGGAGCTGGCTACGAGCAGTACTTC. Its translation is CASSLAQGGAGYEQYF.

In its sample, this clonotype ranks as medium-sized. The chain is built from TRBV5-1 and TRBJ2-1; tentatively, D is TRBD1 (7 bases). V lost 3 bases and J lost 7, with 17 bases in between. The CDR3 contains 15 residues. Germline V gene lookup returns CDR1 SGHRS and CDR2 YFSETQ. The CDR3 nucleotides are TGCGCCAGCAGCTGGAGACGCAGGGGGGAGAATGAGCAGTTCTTC. This translates into CASSWRRRGENEQFF.

CDR3 in DNA: TGCAGTGCTACCGTACTAGCGGGAGGGCCAGATACGCAGTATTTT. It specifies CSATVLAGGPDTQYF. J is TRBJ2-3 and V is TRBV20-1; 13 bases are a match to TRBD2. CDR1 and CDR2 from the germline V gene are DFQATT and SNEGSKA (reference sequence). Unmatched junction bases numbered 5, after V lost 4 bases and J lost 4 bases. This CDR3 contains 15 residues.

This chain joins TRBV14 and TRBJ1-2; D is unresolved. CDR3 size: 13 residues. Trimming left V 1 base short and J 4 bases short, with 7 bases between. CDR1 is SGHDN and CDR2 is FVKESK in the germline V gene. CDR3: CASSQGRLYGYTF. CDR3 nucleotide sequence: TGTGCCAGCAGCCAAGGACGGCTCTATGGCTACACCTTC.

The V call is TRBV20-1, the J call TRBJ1-1; D perhaps matches TRBD1 (5 bases). The CDR3 runs to 14 residues. Germline V gene lookup returns CDR1 DFQATT and CDR2 SNEGSKA (reference sequence). The V end lost 0 bases, the J end lost 3 bases, and 11 bases lay between the germline ends. CDR3 nucleotide sequence: TGCAGTGCTAGAGACCCCGGGGGGGACACTGAAGCTTTCTTT. This codes for CSARDPGGDTEAFF.

The chain carries TRBV29-1 and TRBJ1-3; D unresolved. CDR1 is SQVTM, CDR2 ANQGSEA, per germline. Trimming shortened V by 7 bases and J by 0 bases, and 13 bases separated the two germline ends. There are 14 residues in the CDR3. The CDR3 here is CSAVAGVSGNTIYF. The DNA of the CDR3 is TGCAGCGCTGTCGCAGGAGTCTCTGGAAACACCATATATTTT.

This clonotype was detected ten times or more. The chain recombines TRBV5-5 with TRBJ2-1; 9 nucleotides agree with TRBD2. This CDR3 has 16 amino acids. With V trimmed by 0 bases and J by 5 bases, 6 bases remained unmatched. In germline, CDR1 is SGHKS, CDR2 YYEKEE (reference sequence). CDR3 sequence: CASSLGGTSINNEQFF. In DNA, the CDR3 is TGTGCCAGCAGCTTGGGCGGGACTAGCATCAACAATGAGCAGTTCTTC.

This clonotype has just a few counts. The genes are TRBV28 and TRBJ1-5, with 9 bases that match TRBD1. The V and J ends lost 6 bases and 7 bases, in that order; junction bases with no gene match: 7. This CDR3 is 14 amino acids long. Germline V lookup: CDR1 MDHEN, CDR2 SYDVKM. Here the CDR3 reads CASRMGQGGQPQHF. The DNA for the CDR3 is TGTGCCAGCAGAATGGGACAGGGCGGGCAGCCCCAGCATTTT.

V usage is TRBV20-1 and J usage is TRBJ1-1, with TRBD1 identical over 7 bases. This CDR3 is built from 10 residues. With 6 bases clipped from V and 8 bases from J, the junction kept 3 bases outside the gene matches. Germline V CDR1 and CDR2: DFQATT, SNEGSKA (reference sequence). CDR3 protein: CSARDREAFF. CDR3 nucleotides: TGCAGTGCCCGGGACAGAGAAGCTTTCTTT.

The V call is TRBV6-2 or TRBV6-3, the J call TRBJ2-2; 9 bases agree with TRBD1. Per germline, CDR1 MNHEY and CDR2 SVGEGT. The trim removed 6 bases at V and 7 bases at J, leaving 9 bases unmatched. This CDR3 contains 15 residues. The CDR3 nucleotides are TGTGCCAGCAGGACAGGGGGAGTAGTGAGCGGGGAGCTGTTTTTT. Amino acid sequence: CASRTGGVVSGELFF.

This chain uses TRBV5-6 with TRBJ2-3, with D unclear. Trimming took off 0 bases at V and 3 bases at J, with 14 bases between the two ends. CDR1 and CDR2 from the germline V gene are SGHDT and YYEEEE. This CDR3 has 16 residues. CDR3 DNA sequence: TGTGCCAGCAGCTTGGGACCCACCCTGGTGACAGATACGCAGTATTTT. Its protein product is CASSLGPTLVTDTQYF.

The chain is built from TRBV6-5 and TRBJ2-2; TRBD1 or TRBD2 may be the D gene (5 bases each). The V end was cut by 2 bases, the J end by 6 bases, with 10 bases between. Germline V gene lookup returns CDR1 MNHEY and CDR2 SVGAGI. The CDR3 covers 14 residues. CDR3 sequence reads: CASSYASGPGELFF. In DNA form, the CDR3 reads TGTGCCAGCAGTTACGCCTCGGGACCCGGGGAGCTGTTTTTT.

The table lists this clonotype with many counts. The chain has TRBV20-1 and TRBJ2-1; the match to TRBD2 covers 7 bases. This CDR3 is 15 amino acids long. The germline CDR1 and CDR2 sequences are DFQATT and SNEGSKA (reference sequence). With 1 base clipped from V and 6 bases from J, the junction kept 9 bases outside the gene matches. DNA of the CDR3: TGCAGTGCTAGAGGAGCTAGCGGAGCGGGCAATGAGCAGTTCTTC. The encoded protein is CSARGASGAGNEQFF.

Only a few counts were recorded for this clonotype. The chain couples TRBV7-3 to TRBJ2-5, with TRBD1 matching 7 bases. The V segment lost 3 bases and the J segment 2 bases; nucleotides outside the gene matches: 6. Looked up from germline, CDR1 is SGHTA and CDR2 is FQGTGA. The CDR3 sequence is 15 residues long. CDR3 bases: TGTGCCAGCAGCTTTTACCCACAGGGGCAAGAGACCCAGTACTTC. Protein sequence: CASSFYPQGQETQYF.

The genes are TRBV20-1 and TRBJ2-5; D is possibly TRBD2 (6 bases). CDR1 and CDR2 from the germline V gene are DFQATT and SNEGSKA (reference sequence). V lost 3 bases and J lost 5, with 16 bases in between. The CDR3 is 14 amino acids. CDR3 in DNA: TGCAGTGCTAGCGATGAGGGAGGACCGGAGACCCAGTACTTC. As protein: CSASDEGGPETQYF.

This clonotype came up many times. The chain combines TRBV20-1 with TRBJ2-7, with 8 bases fitting TRBD2. CDR3 size: 15 residues. CDR1 DFQATT and CDR2 SNEGSKA come from the germline V gene (reference sequence). V lost 6 bases and J lost 3; bases outside the gene matches: 13. The CDR3 coding sequence is TGCAGTGCCCCAATGGAGCGGGAGCCGATCTACGAGCAGTACTTC. This gives the protein CSAPMEREPIYEQYF.

This clonotype was seen a few times. This chain joins TRBV7-8 and TRBJ2-1; 10 bases fit TRBD2. CDR1 and CDR2 from the germline V gene are SGHVS and FQNEAQ. This CDR3 contains 17 residues. Trimming at V came to 2 bases and at J to 7 bases, leaving 11 bases not matched to a gene. The CDR3 is CASSLLFGAGGPNEQFF. In nucleotides, the CDR3 is TGTGCCAGCAGCTTACTATTTGGAGCGGGAGGGCCAAATGAGCAGTTCTTC.

This rearrangement joins TRBV20-1 to TRBJ2-2; D may be TRBD1 (5 bases). CDR1 is DFQATT, CDR2 SNEGSKA, per germline (reference sequence). This CDR3 comprises 16 residues. V was trimmed by 4 bases and J by 3 bases, leaving 18 bases between them. In DNA form, the CDR3 reads TGCAGTGCTACACAGCTTCGGACCAGGGACACCGGGGAGCTGTTTTTT. Translating gives CSATQLRTRDTGELFF.

This clonotype has only a few counts. This sequence joins TRBV25-1 and TRBJ1-2, with D unclear. Germline V CDR1 and CDR2: MGHDK, SYGVNS. The CDR3 spans 13 residues. V was clipped by 2 bases and J by 4 bases, with 8 bases between them. The CDR3 loop reads CASSELSGYGYTF. As DNA, the CDR3 is TGTGCCAGCAGTGAACTAAGTGGCTATGGCTACACCTTC.

The J gene is TRBJ1-4, the V gene TRBV20-1; TRBD1 matches 7 bases. Germline loops: CDR1 DFQATT, CDR2 SNEGSKA (reference sequence). Trimming at V came to 0 bases and at J to 8 bases, leaving 9 bases not matched to a gene. The CDR3 consists of 15 residues. The CDR3 sequence is CSARDKGAAGEKLFF. The CDR3 DNA sequence: TGCAGTGCTAGAGATAAGGGGGCAGCAGGGGAAAAACTGTTTTTT.